This TCR beta chain was observed in a study of shared clonotypes between healthy human individuals. Study at large: Per-donor plates numbered three CD4 naive, three CD4 memory, two CD8 naive and one CD8 memory.

Per the germline V gene, CDR1 is LNHNV and CDR2 is YYDKDF (reference sequence). The CDR3 runs 17 residues. V lost 1 base to trimming and J lost 7 bases; unmatched junction nucleotides: 12. The method was immunoSEQ multiplex PCR; TCRdb's version includes in-frame clones alone and lacks a portion of them. The data hold around 700,000 clones, with less than 80% observed a single time. The sequence came from a woman aged 25-40 years in good health. V gene TRBV15 combines with J gene TRBJ2-1, with TRBD1 matching 8 bases. The sample consisted of memory CD4+ T cells sorted from blood. Subset here: CD45RA-negative fraction. CDR3: CATSRGMDRESSNEQFF. The CDR3, as DNA: TGTGCCACCAGCAGAGGAATGGACAGGGAGTCGTCGAATGAGCAGTTCTTC.